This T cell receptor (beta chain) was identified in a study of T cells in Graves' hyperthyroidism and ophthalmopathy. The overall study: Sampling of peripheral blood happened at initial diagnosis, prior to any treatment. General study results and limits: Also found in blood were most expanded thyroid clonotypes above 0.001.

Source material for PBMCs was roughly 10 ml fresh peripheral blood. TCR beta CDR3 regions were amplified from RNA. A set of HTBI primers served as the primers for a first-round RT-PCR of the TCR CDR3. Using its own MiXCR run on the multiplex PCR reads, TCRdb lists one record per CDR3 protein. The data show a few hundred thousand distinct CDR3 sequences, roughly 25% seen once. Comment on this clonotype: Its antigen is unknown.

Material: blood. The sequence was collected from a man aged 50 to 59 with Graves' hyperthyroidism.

For the CDR3, the DNA is TGTGCCAGCAGCCTCCTTGGCGGGGCTAGCACAGATACGCAGTATTTT. As protein: CASSLLGGASTDTQYF. The chain couples TRBV7-8 to TRBJ2-3, with D maybe TRBD2 (6 bases). Germline V gives CDR1 SGHVS, CDR2 FQNEAQ. Between the trimmed V and J ends, which lost 5 bases and 0 bases, there was a span of 15 bases. This CDR3 region has 16 residues.